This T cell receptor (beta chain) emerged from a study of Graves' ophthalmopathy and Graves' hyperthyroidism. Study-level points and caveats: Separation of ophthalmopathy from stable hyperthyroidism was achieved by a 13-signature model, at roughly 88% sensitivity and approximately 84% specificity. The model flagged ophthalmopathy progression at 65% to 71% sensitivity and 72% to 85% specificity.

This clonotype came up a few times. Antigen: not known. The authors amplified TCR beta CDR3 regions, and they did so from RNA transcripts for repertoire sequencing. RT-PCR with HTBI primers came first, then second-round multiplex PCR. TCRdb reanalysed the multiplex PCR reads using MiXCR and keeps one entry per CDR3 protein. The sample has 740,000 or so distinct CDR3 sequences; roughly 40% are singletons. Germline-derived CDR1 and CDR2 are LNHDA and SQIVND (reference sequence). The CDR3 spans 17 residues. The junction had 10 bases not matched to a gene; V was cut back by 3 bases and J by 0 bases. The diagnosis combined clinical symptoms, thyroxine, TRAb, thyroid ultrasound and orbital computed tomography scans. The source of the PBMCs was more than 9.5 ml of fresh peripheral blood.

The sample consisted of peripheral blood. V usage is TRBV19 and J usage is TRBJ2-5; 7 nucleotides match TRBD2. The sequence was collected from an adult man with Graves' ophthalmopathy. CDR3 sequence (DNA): TGTGCCAGTAGTATTAGTGGTGATCGGGGGGACCAAGAGACCCAGTACTTC. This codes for CASSISGDRGDQETQYF.